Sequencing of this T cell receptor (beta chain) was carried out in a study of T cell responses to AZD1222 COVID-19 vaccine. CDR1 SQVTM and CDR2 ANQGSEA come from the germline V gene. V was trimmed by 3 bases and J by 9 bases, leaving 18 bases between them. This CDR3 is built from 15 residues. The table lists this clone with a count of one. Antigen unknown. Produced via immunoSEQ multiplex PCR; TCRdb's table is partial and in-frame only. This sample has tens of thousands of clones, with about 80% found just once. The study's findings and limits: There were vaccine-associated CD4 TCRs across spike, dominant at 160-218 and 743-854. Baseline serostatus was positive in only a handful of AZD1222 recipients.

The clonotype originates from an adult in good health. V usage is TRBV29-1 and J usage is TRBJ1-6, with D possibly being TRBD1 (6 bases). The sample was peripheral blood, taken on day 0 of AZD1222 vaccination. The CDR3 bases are TGCAGCGTTGATGTCAGGGGAACATTCGGTTCACCCCTCCACTTT. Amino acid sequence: CSVDVRGTFGSPLHF.